The text below deals with one TCR beta chain. The target antigen is unknown. Time point meaning: sample taken at primary tumor resection. Whole RNA from tumor, nontumor lung or frozen PBMC was sequenced unsorted. This entry belongs to a study of spatial heterogeneity in lung cancer. Background on the study: There were consistently more beta-chain sequences detected than alpha-chain sequences. Study-level findings and limits: Compared with follow-up, resection was when ubiquitous expanded tumor TCRs appeared in blood more.

TCRdb reprocessed the 5' RACE reads via MiXCR and lists one record per CDR3 protein. The sample has approximately 44,000 distinct CDR3 sequences; 12% to 15% are singletons. V was pared by 4 bases and J by 8 bases, with 11 bases between. The CDR3 length is 11 residues. CDR1 and CDR2 (germline): SQVTM, ANQGSEA. The sequencing used PBMCs, collected at surgery. The chain couples TRBV29-1 to TRBJ1-2; possible D gene TRBD1, 5 bases. This sequence was found in a male donor with early-stage non-small cell lung cancer. This CDR3 reads CSVGAGRGYTF. CDR3 DNA: TGCAGCGTTGGAGCGGGGCGAGGCTACACCTTC.